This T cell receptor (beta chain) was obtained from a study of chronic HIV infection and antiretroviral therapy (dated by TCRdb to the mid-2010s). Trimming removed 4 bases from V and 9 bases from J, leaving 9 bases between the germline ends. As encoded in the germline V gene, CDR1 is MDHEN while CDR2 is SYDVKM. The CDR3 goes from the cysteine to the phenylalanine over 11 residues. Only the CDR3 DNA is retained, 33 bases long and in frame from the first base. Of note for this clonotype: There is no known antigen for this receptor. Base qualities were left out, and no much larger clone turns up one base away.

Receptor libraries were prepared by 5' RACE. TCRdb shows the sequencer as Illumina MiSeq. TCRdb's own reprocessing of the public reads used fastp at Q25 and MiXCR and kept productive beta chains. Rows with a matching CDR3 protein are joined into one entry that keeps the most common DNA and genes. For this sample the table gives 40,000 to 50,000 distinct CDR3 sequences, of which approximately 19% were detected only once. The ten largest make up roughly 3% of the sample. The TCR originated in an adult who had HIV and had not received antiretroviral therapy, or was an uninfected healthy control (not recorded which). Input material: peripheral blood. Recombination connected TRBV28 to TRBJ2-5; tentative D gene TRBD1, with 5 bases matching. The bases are TGTGCCAGCAGTTCCCTCAGGGCCCAGTACTTC. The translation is CASSSLRAQYF.